Following are 28 T cell receptor beta chains from one sample sequenced in a study of neurological immune-mediated disorders. TCRdb re-analysed the 5' RACE reads in MiXCR, keeping a single row per CDR3 protein. The sample has about 55,000 distinct CDR3 sequences, roughly 4.6% seen once. The specimen sequenced was PBMCs. Receptors were obtained from a man in his fifties or sixties with multiple sclerosis.

This clonotype was observed at least ten times. This chain links TRBV5-1 with TRBJ1-1; the D is unclear. In germline, CDR1 is SGHRS, CDR2 YFSETQ. Trimming removed 5 bases from V and 1 base from J, with 9 bases in between. This CDR3 region has 13 residues. CDR3 residues: CASSRGANTEAFF. As DNA, the CDR3 is TGCGCCAGCAGTCGAGGCGCGAACACTGAAGCTTTCTTT.

This clonotype appeared many times. The V and J genes are TRBV29-1 and TRBJ1-3; TRBD1 matches at 9 bases. The CDR3 totals 14 residues. Trimming at V came to 7 bases and at J to 0 bases, leaving 4 bases not matched to a gene. Germline V lookup: CDR1 SQVTM, CDR2 ANQGSEA. Here the CDR3 DNA reads TGCAGCGCTGGGACAGGGATCTCTGGAAACACCATATATTTT. This translates into CSAGTGISGNTIYF.

The sample holds many counts of this clonotype. V is TRBV5-1 and J is TRBJ2-3; D might be TRBD1 (6 bases). V was clipped by 1 base and J by 5 bases, with 17 bases between them. Germline V lookup: CDR1 SGHRS, CDR2 YFSETQ. This CDR3 is 16 amino acids long. CDR3 nucleotides: TGCGCCAGCAGCTTGTTGGACAGAGGAGAAGGAGATACGCAGTATTTT. This encodes CASSLLDRGEGDTQYF.

At least ten counts were recorded for this clonotype. This chain uses TRBV12-3 or TRBV12-4 with TRBJ2-5; D gene ambiguous. This CDR3 is 12 amino acids long. Trimming pared 6 bases from V and 4 bases from J, leaving 9 bases between. The CDR3 coding sequence is TGTGCCAGCAGCACAGTCATAGAGACCCAGTACTTC. It translates to CASSTVIETQYF.

There are many counts of this clonotype. The J gene is TRBJ2-1, the V gene TRBV7-9; D uncertain. Trimming cost V 4 bases and J 10 bases, with 8 bases left between them. Germline CDR1 SEHNR, CDR2 FQNEAQ (reference sequence). The CDR3 length is 11 residues. CDR3 loop: CASSSDLEQFF. CDR3 in DNA: TGTGCCAGCAGCTCTGACCTAGAGCAGTTCTTC.

This clonotype was seen repeatedly, ten times or more. V and J are TRBV14 and TRBJ1-2; D is perhaps TRBD1 (5 bases). V gave up 4 bases and J gave up 4 bases, with 16 bases separating them. Germline V gene data show CDR1 as SGHDN and CDR2 as FVKESK. The CDR3 is 15 residues long. The CDR3 DNA reads as TGTGCCAGCAGCCCGGATGTGGCAGGGAGCTATGGCTACACCTTC. Amino acid sequence: CASSPDVAGSYGYTF.

In its sample, this clonotype was seen many times. This chain uses TRBV5-8 with TRBJ2-5, with D unclear. Trimming took 1 base from V and 3 from J, leaving 7 bases between them. The CDR3 extends over 13 amino acids. Germline loops: CDR1 SGHTS, CDR2 YDEGEE. CDR3 in amino acids: CASSLRLEETQYF. CDR3 DNA: TGTGCCAGCAGCTTGAGGCTAGAAGAGACCCAGTACTTC.

This clonotype was seen repeatedly, ten times or more. At one end the junction does not follow the germline gene, possibly because of a read error. The chain employs TRBV20-1 and TRBJ1-5; no reliable D call. Looked up from germline, CDR1 is DFQATT and CDR2 is SNEGSKA (reference sequence). This CDR3 is built from 13 residues. CDR3 residues: CSATRTRDQPQNF. The CDR3 region has the DNA TGCAGTGCTACCCGGACGAGGGATCAGCCCCAGAATTTT.

This clonotype was recorded at least ten times. V is TRBV20-1 and J is TRBJ1-2; 7 bases fit TRBD1. Germline V lookup: CDR1 DFQATT, CDR2 SNEGSKA (reference sequence). CDR3 length: 14 amino acids. J lost 4 bases, V lost 6 bases, and 11 bases had no gene match. Here the CDR3 DNA reads TGCAGTGCGACACCGGGACAGATTAGCTATGGCTACACCTTC. Its protein is CSATPGQISYGYTF.

The V call is TRBV11-2, the J call TRBJ2-1; unclear D gene. CDR3 length equals 14 residues. The ends were cut back, 1 base at V and 9 bases at J, with 13 bases in the middle. CDR1 is SGHAT and CDR2 is FQNNGV in the germline V gene. DNA for the CDR3: TGTGCCAGCAGCTTAGGGACCGTGATGGCTGAGCAGTTCTTC. As protein: CASSLGTVMAEQFF.

This clonotype was observed many times. This chain connects TRBV6-5 to TRBJ2-5; TRBD2 agrees at 8 bases. CDR1 MNHEY and CDR2 SVGAGI come from the germline V gene. Trimming cost V 0 bases and J 5 bases; bases outside gene matches: 8. The CDR3 runs 16 residues. The DNA for the CDR3 is TGTGCCAGCAGTTACTCCCTGACTAGCGAAGGGGAGACCCAGTACTTC. This translates into CASSYSLTSEGETQYF.

This clonotype appeared many times. V is TRBV20-1 and J is TRBJ2-3; no reliable D call. The CDR3 is 12 amino acids. Germline V gene sequence: CDR1 DFQATT, CDR2 SNEGSKA (reference sequence). The V and J ends lost 4 bases and 0 bases respectively, with 5 bases between them. This CDR3 reads CSANPSTDTQYF. The CDR3 coding sequence is TGCAGTGCTAATCCTAGCACAGATACGCAGTATTTT.

A few counts support this clonotype. The chain carries TRBV7-2 and TRBJ2-7, with TRBD2 matching 7 bases. Germline CDR1 reads SGHTA; CDR2 reads FQGNSA. The CDR3 length is 15 residues. V was clipped by 5 bases and J by 4 bases; unmatched bases: 11. The CDR3 region is CASSPQAAGVYEQYF. The CDR3 nucleotides read TGTGCCAGCAGCCCCCAGGCTGCGGGAGTTTACGAGCAGTACTTC.

The chain joins TRBV29-1 to TRBJ2-2; D is perhaps TRBD1 (6 bases). Germline-derived CDR1 and CDR2 are SQVTM and ANQGSEA. The CDR3 is made up of 13 amino acids. Trimming took off 4 bases at V and 3 bases at J, with 9 bases between the two ends. In DNA, the CDR3 is TGCAGCGTTGCGACAGGCTACACCGGGGAGCTGTTTTTT. Translated, it gives CSVATGYTGELFF.

This clonotype was observed at least ten times. The rearrangement links TRBV29-1 to TRBJ2-7, with 10 bases identical to TRBD2. Germline-derived CDR1 and CDR2 are SQVTM and ANQGSEA. This CDR3 comprises 15 residues. V lost 3 bases, J lost 4 bases, and 9 bases stayed unmatched. CDR3 amino acids: CSVEEASGRVYEQYF. CDR3 DNA: TGCAGCGTTGAGGAGGCCAGCGGGAGGGTTTACGAGCAGTACTTC.

This clonotype was seen at least ten times. The chain recombines TRBV5-7 with TRBJ2-7, with 10 bases that match TRBD1. TRBV5-7 counts as an open reading frame of uncertain function. V lost 4 bases and J lost 3; bases outside the gene matches: 4. CDR3 length: 14 residues. The CDR3 coding sequence is TGTGCCAGCAGCGGGGGACAGGGGTTCTACGAGCAGTACTTC. Translating it yields CASSGGQGFYEQYF.

This clonotype occurred many times. The CDR3 loop reads CASSPGGYEQYF. Here the CDR3 DNA reads TGTGCCAGCAGCCCAGGTGGCTACGAGCAGTACTTC. The J gene is TRBJ2-7, the V gene TRBV6-6; no reliable D call. This CDR3 has 12 amino acids. CDR1 is MNHNY, CDR2 SVGAGI, per germline (reference sequence). Deletions cut 6 bases from V and 3 bases from J, with 9 bases between.

This clonotype was detected many times. The chain's CDR3 is CASSSGTNTEAFF. CDR3 in DNA: TGTGCCAGCAGCTCCGGGACGAACACTGAAGCTTTCTTT. The V call is TRBV11-2, the J call TRBJ1-1, with D possibly matching TRBD1 (5 bases). Germline loops: CDR1 SGHAT, CDR2 FQNNGV. This CDR3 has 13 residues. V gave up 4 bases and J gave up 1 base, with 7 bases separating them.

This clonotype came up many times. This chain joins TRBV7-9 and TRBJ2-1, with D unclear. The CDR3 loop spans 13 amino acids. V lost 2 bases, J lost 5 bases, and 7 bases lay in between. CDR1 SEHNR and CDR2 FQNEAQ come from the germline V gene (reference sequence). The CDR3 sequence is CASSLNSNNEQFF. The CDR3 DNA reads TGTGCCAGCAGCTTAAATTCGAACAATGAGCAGTTCTTC.

This clonotype was recorded at least ten times. The chain uses TRBV5-1 and TRBJ2-7, with a weak D call TRBD1 (5 bases). Germline V gene data show CDR1 as SGHRS and CDR2 as YFSETQ. Trimming stripped 0 bases from V and 3 bases from J, with 7 bases between. This CDR3 is 13 amino acids long. The CDR3 loop reads CASSLEGLYEQYF. Written as DNA, the CDR3 is TGCGCCAGCAGCTTGGAGGGGCTCTACGAGCAGTACTTC.

This clonotype was seen repeatedly, ten times or more. The chain couples TRBV7-8 to TRBJ1-4; D call uncertain. The length of the CDR3 is 14 residues. V lost 1 base, J lost 0 bases, and 3 bases lay in between. Germline CDR1 SGHVS, CDR2 FQNEAQ. The CDR3, as DNA: TGTGCCAGCAGCTTAGGGGCAACTAATGAAAAACTGTTTTTT. This codes for CASSLGATNEKLFF.

The chain carries TRBV20-1 and TRBJ2-3; 8 nucleotides align to TRBD2. The J segment lost 2 bases and the V segment lost 3 bases, leaving 10 bases of the junction unmatched. Germline V gene sequence: CDR1 DFQATT, CDR2 SNEGSKA (reference sequence). This CDR3 spans 16 amino acids. CDR3 sequence (DNA): TGCAGTGCTAGGTGGGGTAGCGGGGAGATCACAGATACGCAGTATTTT. Its protein product is CSARWGSGEITDTQYF.

A few counts support this clonotype. This chain's CDR3 is CASSSATGYGEQYF. The CDR3 coding sequence is TGCGCCAGCAGCTCCGCTACAGGGTACGGGGAGCAGTACTTC. The rearrangement joins TRBV5-1 to TRBJ2-7, with a possible D match to TRBD1 (6 bases). V dropped 3 bases and J dropped 7 bases, with 17 bases sitting between them. The germline V gene encodes CDR1 SGHRS and CDR2 YFSETQ. This CDR3 contains 14 residues.

There are many counts of this clonotype. The chain employs TRBV20-1 and TRBJ1-1; D not resolved. This CDR3 is 14 amino acids long. Germline V CDR1 and CDR2: DFQATT, SNEGSKA (reference sequence). Trimming left V 0 bases short and J 4 bases short, with 12 bases between. CDR3 DNA sequence: TGCAGTGCTAGAGATCTCACGGCGGGCACTGAAGCTTTCTTT. Its protein product is CSARDLTAGTEAFF.

This clonotype was counted many times. V gene TRBV11-2 combines with J gene TRBJ1-1; D is possibly TRBD1 (6 bases). This CDR3 comprises 16 residues. Germline-derived CDR1 and CDR2 are SGHAT and FQNNGV. Trimming removed 0 bases from V and 1 base from J, with 12 bases in between. In DNA form, the CDR3 reads TGTGCCAGCAGCTTAGACCTCAGGGGCCAGAACACTGAAGCTTTCTTT. Its translation is CASSLDLRGQNTEAFF.

The sample holds a few counts of this clonotype. This chain connects TRBV20-1 to TRBJ2-3, with a tentative D call TRBD2 (5 bases). CDR3 length equals 12 residues. Trimming took 8 bases from V and 1 from J, leaving 10 bases between them. CDR1 DFQATT and CDR2 SNEGSKA come from the germline V gene (reference sequence). The CDR3 DNA follows: TGCAGTTCCCTAGCAGGCACAGATACGCAGTATTTT. The encoded protein is CSSLAGTDTQYF.

Concerning this clonotype: A read error is possible here, since a much larger clone lies one base away. This CDR3 is CASSTLKRREGAFF. CDR3 nucleotide sequence: TGTGCCAGCAGTACGTTGAAAAGACGCGAGGGAGCTTTCTTT. J is TRBJ1-1 and V is TRBV27; D is unresolved. Deletions cut 5 bases from V and 10 bases from J, with 20 bases between. The CDR3 is 14 residues long. Germline CDR1 reads MNHEY; CDR2 reads SMNVEV (reference sequence).

Ten or more counts support this clonotype. The CDR3 DNA reads TGTGCCAGCAGCTTAGTTGGGACAGCGAACGGAAACGGGAATGAAAAACTGTTTTTT. Its protein product is CASSLVGTANGNGNEKLFF. V and J are TRBV7-8 and TRBJ1-4, with 7 positions matching TRBD1. Germline CDR1 reads SGHVS; CDR2 reads FQNEAQ. The CDR3 extends over 19 amino acids. The V gene end was trimmed by 1 base and the J gene end by 5 bases; junction bases not matched to a gene: 16.